The 2 T cell receptor beta chains below all came from one sample that was sequenced in a study of blood T cell repertoires in COVID-19. Sequencing was performed with immunoSEQ multiplex PCR; in TCRdb, only in-frame clones are kept and a portion is missing. The sample lists around 250,000 clones, 80% to 85% occurring once. The sequencing input was peripheral blood. The receptors originated from a woman aged 40 to 50 who had recovered from COVID-19.

J is TRBJ1-1 and V is TRBV7-9; D gene ambiguous. CDR1 SEHNR and CDR2 FQNEAQ come from the germline V gene (reference sequence). Deletions cut 2 bases from V and 12 bases from J, with 10 bases between. CDR3 size: 11 residues. CDR3 coding DNA: TGTGCCAGCAGCTTACAGCGTCAGACTTTCTTT. Its translation is CASSLQRQTFF.

The CDR3 sequence: CAISVGGFFSNQPQHF. The CDR3 nucleotides are TGTGCCATCAGTGTAGGCGGGTTCTTTAGCAATCAGCCCCAGCATTTT. The chain recombines TRBV10-3 with TRBJ1-5; no definite D call. This CDR3 has 16 residues. CDR1 and CDR2 from the germline V gene are ENHRY and SYGVKD. The ends were cut back, 4 bases at V and 0 bases at J, with 13 bases in the middle.